Below, 30 T cell receptor beta chains from the same sample are listed, as sequenced in a study of blood T cell repertoires in COVID-19. The table came from immunoSEQ multiplex PCR; TCRdb's copy has only in-frame clones and leaves some out. The sample includes under 200,000 clones, more than 70% of them seen just once. Sequenced sample: peripheral blood. Receptors originate from a man aged 35 to 55 with active or convalescent COVID-19.

This sequence joins TRBV28 and TRBJ1-4, with D possibly TRBD1 on 6 matching bases. In germline, CDR1 is MDHEN, CDR2 SYDVKM. V was clipped by 5 bases and J by 3 bases, with 13 bases between them. The CDR3 runs to 15 residues. The chain's CDR3 is CASSARTAPNEKLFF. In DNA, the CDR3 is TGTGCCAGCAGTGCTAGGACAGCCCCTAATGAAAAACTGTTTTTT.

This chain joins TRBV4-2 and TRBJ2-1, with D uncertain. The CDR3 totals 14 residues. V lost 0 bases and J 10 bases, leaving 13 bases between the germline ends. Germline CDR1 LGHNA, CDR2 YNFKEQ. The CDR3 reads CASSQDYATAEQFF. For the CDR3, the DNA is TGTGCCAGCAGCCAAGACTACGCAACTGCCGAGCAGTTCTTC.

J is TRBJ2-7 and V is TRBV12-5; TRBD1 agrees at 8 bases. Germline trimming cut 6 bases from V and 5 bases from J; bases unmatched to any gene: 21. CDR3 length: 18 amino acids. CDR1 is LGHNT and CDR2 is FRNRAP in the germline V gene. The CDR3, as DNA: TGTGCTAGTGGCCCCACACCATTTAGTGACAGGGGTTACCACGAGCAGTACTTC. Encoded protein: CASGPTPFSDRGYHEQYF.

The genes are TRBV10-3 and TRBJ2-1, with D possibly TRBD1 on 5 matching bases. CDR3 size: 14 residues. Germline V CDR1 and CDR2: ENHRY, SYGVKD. Trimming took off 4 bases at V and 2 bases at J, with 9 bases between the two ends. The CDR3 region is CAISVDTTYNEQFF. For the CDR3, the DNA is TGTGCCATCAGTGTGGACACGACCTACAATGAGCAGTTCTTC.

The V gene is TRBV5-4, the J gene TRBJ2-7; TRBD1 agrees at 9 bases. The CDR3 extends over 14 amino acids. Looked up from germline, CDR1 is SGHNT and CDR2 is YYREEE (reference sequence). V lost 1 base, J lost 7 bases, and 6 bases stayed unmatched. CDR3 bases: TGTGCCAGCAGCTTGACAGGGGGCGCGGGGGAGCAGTACTTC. Its translation: CASSLTGGAGEQYF.

The rearrangement uses TRBV29-1 and TRBJ1-2; weak D call: TRBD1 (6 bases). CDR3 size: 13 residues. CDR1 and CDR2 (germline): SQVTM, ANQGSEA. V shed 4 bases and J shed 4 bases, with 13 bases lying between them. In DNA form, the CDR3 reads TGCAGCGTTGTTGGGGAGGGGGTCTATGGCTACACCTTC. This gives the protein CSVVGEGVYGYTF.

This chain links TRBV3-1 (or the pseudogene TRBV3-2) with TRBJ1-2; 11 nucleotides line up with TRBD1. Germline V gene sequence: CDR1 LGHDT, CDR2 YNNKEL (reference sequence). V trimming: 4 bases; J trimming: 8 bases; junction bases outside the gene matches: 12. There are 16 residues in the CDR3. This CDR3 is CASSRMDRGRFGGYTF. The CDR3 bases are TGTGCCAGCAGCCGAATGGACAGGGGGCGGTTTGGAGGCTACACCTTC.

The chain carries TRBV24-1 and TRBJ1-5, with D perhaps TRBD1 (5 bases). This CDR3 has 12 residues. From germline, CDR1 is KGHDR and CDR2 SFDVKD. V lost 4 bases and J 6 bases, leaving 6 bases between the germline ends. The CDR3 protein is CATSEGPQPQHF. The CDR3 bases are TGTGCCACCAGTGAGGGGCCTCAGCCCCAGCATTTT.

This chain links TRBV3-1 (or the pseudogene TRBV3-2) with TRBJ2-1, with a possible D match to TRBD2 (6 bases). V was trimmed by 0 bases and J by 1 base, leaving 13 bases between them. The CDR3 covers 17 residues. Germline V lookup: CDR1 LGHDT, CDR2 YNNKEL (reference sequence). The CDR3 region is CASSQELGSGSYNEQFF. CDR3 coding DNA: TGTGCCAGCAGCCAAGAATTGGGTAGCGGTTCCTACAATGAGCAGTTCTTC.

The rearrangement joins TRBV30 to TRBJ1-1; the D is unclear. CDR1 is GTSNPN, CDR2 SVGIG, per germline (reference sequence). The length of the CDR3 is 13 residues. The ends were cut back, 3 bases at V and 2 bases at J, with 10 bases in the middle. The CDR3 region is CAWSTTRNTEAFF. The CDR3 nucleotides are TGTGCCTGGAGCACGACAAGAAACACTGAAGCTTTCTTT.

The chain carries TRBV11-3 and TRBJ2-2; 8 bases line up with TRBD1. The CDR3 spans 16 residues. Germline V gene lookup returns CDR1 SGHNT and CDR2 YENEEA. Trimming removed 3 bases from V and 4 bases from J; junction bases left unmatched: 7. The CDR3 DNA sequence: TGTGCCAGCAGCTTCGACAGGGGAATGGTCACCGGGGAGCTGTTTTTT. This gives the protein CASSFDRGMVTGELFF.

The chain employs TRBV6-6 and TRBJ1-1; unclear D gene. The CDR3 extends over 14 amino acids. The V gene's germline CDR1 is MNHNY and CDR2 SVGAGI (reference sequence). The V gene lost 2 bases and the J gene lost 2 bases, with 9 bases spanning the gap. The CDR3: CASSYGSVNTEAFF. The CDR3 DNA sequence: TGTGCCAGCAGTTACGGTAGTGTTAACACTGAAGCTTTCTTT.

This clone has a single count. The rearrangement joins TRBV10-3 to TRBJ1-5, with no clear D. Germline lookup yields CDR1 ENHRY and CDR2 SYGVKD. The CDR3 is 13 amino acids. V lost 4 bases and J lost 7, with 11 bases in between. CDR3 nucleotides: TGTGCCATCAGTGGAGGGTCCGGGCAGCCCCAGCATTTT. Translating it yields CAISGGSGQPQHF.

The genes are TRBV3-1 (or the pseudogene TRBV3-2) and TRBJ2-7; D is perhaps TRBD2 (6 bases). The germline V and J ends were trimmed by 4 bases and 6 bases, with 13 bases remaining between them. Per the germline V gene, CDR1 is LGHDT and CDR2 is YNNKEL (reference sequence). CDR3 length: 13 amino acids. In DNA, the CDR3 is TGTGCCAGCAGCCGTTACGGGAGCGGCGAGCAGTACTTC. Translation gives CASSRYGSGEQYF.

This rearrangement joins TRBV6-1 to TRBJ2-7; D might be TRBD1 (6 bases). Germline lookup yields CDR1 MNHNS and CDR2 SASEGT. The CDR3 runs to 15 residues. Between the trimmed V and J ends, which lost 1 base and 4 bases, there was a span of 14 bases. CDR3 sequence (DNA): TGTGCCAGCAGTGAAGAAAGGGGGTTCTCTTACGAGCAGTACTTC. Translation gives CASSEERGFSYEQYF.

On this clone itself: Other nucleotide sequences in the sample specify the same CDR3. The chain employs TRBV19 and TRBJ1-2; 8 bases agree with TRBD1. Per germline, CDR1 LNHDA and CDR2 SQIVND (reference sequence). This CDR3 is built from 14 residues. J gave up 4 bases and V 3 bases, and 4 bases lay outside the gene matches. CDR3 bases: TGTGCCAGTAGTATCCCAGGGGGCCGCTATGGCTACACCTTC. Protein: CASSIPGGRYGYTF.

This chain connects TRBV12-5 to TRBJ1-1; D remains ambiguous. Trimming shortened V by 6 bases and J by 4 bases, and 12 bases separated the two germline ends. The CDR3 extends over 13 amino acids. From germline, CDR1 is LGHNT and CDR2 FRNRAP. For the CDR3, the DNA is TGTGCTAGTGGCGGAGGTTATGGCACTGAAGCTTTCTTT. Translated, it gives CASGGGYGTEAFF.

In DNA form, the CDR3 reads TGCGCCAGCAGCTCGGGGGACAGGGTGGGTACTGAAGCTTTCTTT. Translation: CASSSGDRVGTEAFF. The J gene is TRBJ1-1, the V gene TRBV5-1, with 9 bases matching TRBD1. CDR1 is SGHRS and CDR2 is YFSETQ in the germline V gene. The CDR3 length is 15 residues. V dropped 3 bases and J dropped 5; count of bases not matched to a gene: 8.

This clone has only one observation. This sequence joins TRBV28 and TRBJ2-2; 7 bases agree with TRBD2. CDR3 length: 14 amino acids. Looked up from germline, CDR1 is MDHEN and CDR2 is SYDVKM. The ends lost 8 bases at V and 5 bases at J; junction bases unmatched: 8. In nucleotides, the CDR3 is TGTGCCAGCGGGAGGGCCCAACGGACCGGGGAGCTGTTTTTT. This encodes CASGRAQRTGELFF.

The V gene is TRBV4-1, the J gene TRBJ2-1; 11 positions match TRBD1. V shed 0 bases, J shed 8 bases, and the junction held 9 bases outside the gene matches. Germline CDR1 reads MGHRA; CDR2 reads YSYEKL. This CDR3 has 17 amino acids. The CDR3 nucleotides are TGCGCCAGCAGCCAAGAAAAACGAGGACAGGGGGCGGATGAGCAGTTCTTC. This codes for CASSQEKRGQGADEQFF.

The V gene is TRBV5-1, the J gene TRBJ2-3, with unresolved D. The CDR3 runs 14 residues. Per the germline V gene, CDR1 is SGHRS and CDR2 is YFSETQ. Trimming left V 0 bases short and J 2 bases short, with 7 bases between. The CDR3, as DNA: TGCGCCAGCAGCTTGGGGCTGTACACAGATACGCAGTATTTT. Its translation: CASSLGLYTDTQYF.

V gene TRBV19 combines with J gene TRBJ2-7, with TRBD1 identical over 8 bases. Trimming cost V 6 bases and J 4 bases; bases outside gene matches: 14. The CDR3 runs 16 residues. CDR1 LNHDA and CDR2 SQIVND come from the germline V gene (reference sequence). CDR3 residues: CASSEPSVGTGYEQYF. In DNA, the CDR3 is TGTGCCAGTAGCGAACCATCCGTCGGGACAGGTTACGAGCAGTACTTC.

V is TRBV4-1 and J is TRBJ1-1; TRBD1 aligns across 7 bases. Germline CDR1 MGHRA, CDR2 YSYEKL. The CDR3 is 16 residues long. J lost 5 bases, V lost 1 base, and 10 bases had no gene match. CDR3 sequence reads: CASSQGGTGVRTEAFF. The CDR3 coding sequence is TGCGCCAGCAGCCAAGGAGGTACAGGGGTTCGGACTGAAGCTTTCTTT.

There are a few counts of this clone. In nucleotides, the CDR3 is TGTGCCATCAGTGAGTCAGAGGGATGGGCTGGAAACACCATATATTTT. Translating gives CAISESEGWAGNTIYF. The chain couples TRBV10-3 to TRBJ1-3; D gene ambiguous. Trimming pared 0 bases from V and 2 bases from J, leaving 11 bases between. This CDR3 is built from 16 residues. Per germline, CDR1 ENHRY and CDR2 SYGVKD.

The count of this clone is one. V and J are TRBV29-1 and TRBJ1-2; TRBD1 aligns across 9 bases. Germline lookup yields CDR1 SQVTM and CDR2 ANQGSEA. There are 12 residues in the CDR3. Trimming at V came to 7 bases and at J to 8 bases, leaving 8 bases not matched to a gene. The CDR3 DNA follows: TGCAGCGAGAAACAGGGGGCCGTAGGCTACACCTTC. Translated, it gives CSEKQGAVGYTF.

This clone counts as medium-sized. The chain has TRBV5-1 and TRBJ2-2; tentative D call: TRBD2 (5 bases). The germline V gene encodes CDR1 SGHRS and CDR2 YFSETQ. Trimming stripped 2 bases from V and 2 bases from J, with 22 bases between. This CDR3 has 19 amino acids. This chain's CDR3 is CASSLLSTSLGSNTGELFF. For the CDR3, the DNA is TGCGCCAGCAGCTTATTATCCACGTCACTGGGGAGTAACACCGGGGAGCTGTTTTTT.

The chain links TRBV19 to TRBJ1-1, with 7 positions matching TRBD1. Per germline, CDR1 LNHDA and CDR2 SQIVND (reference sequence). J lost 2 bases, V lost 5 bases, and 5 bases had no gene match. This CDR3 is 14 amino acids long. DNA for the CDR3: TGTGCCAGTAGTGCGGGACAGATTAACACTGAAGCTTTCTTT. Encoded protein: CASSAGQINTEAFF. The entire variable domain, with the rest obtained from reference TRBV19 and TRBJ1-1, is as follows: DGGITQSPKYLFRKEGQNVTLSCEQNLNHDAMYWYRQDPGQGLRLIYYSQIVNDFQKGDIAEGYSVSREKKESFPLTVTSAQKNPTAFYLCASSAGQINTEAFFGQGTRLTVV.

This clone has a handful of counts. V usage is TRBV28 and J usage is TRBJ1-6, with D hard to call. The CDR3 runs to 14 residues. V lost 7 bases and J 0 bases, leaving 7 bases between the germline ends. Germline assignment: CDR1 MDHEN and CDR2 SYDVKM. CDR3 coding DNA: TGTGCCAGCACTGGGAGCTCCTATAATTCACCCCTCCACTTT. This translates into CASTGSSYNSPLHF. The whole variable domain, filled in from reference TRBV28 and TRBJ1-6, reads DVKVTQSSRYLVKRTGEKVFLECVQDMDHENMFWYRQDPGLGLRLIYFSYDVKMKEKGDIPEGYSVSREKKERFSLILESASTNQTSMYLCASTGSSYNSPLHFGNGTRLTVT.

The chain joins TRBV10-3 to TRBJ2-1; 10 bases map to TRBD2. The CDR3 is made up of 14 amino acids. The trim removed 4 bases at V and 8 bases at J, leaving 5 bases unmatched. Per germline, CDR1 ENHRY and CDR2 SYGVKD. As DNA, the CDR3 is TGTGCCATCAGTGTTTTAGCGGGGGGCTATGAGCAGTTCTTC. Protein: CAISVLAGGYEQFF.

In DNA, the CDR3 is TGCAGCGTTGACCGCTCCTCCGGCAATGAGCAGTTCTTC. Protein sequence: CSVDRSSGNEQFF. This chain uses TRBV29-1 with TRBJ2-1; the D is unclear. CDR3 length: 13 amino acids. Trimming cost V 3 bases and J 6 bases, with 12 bases left between them. Looked up from germline, CDR1 is SQVTM and CDR2 is ANQGSEA.